The clone carrying this TCR beta chain was seen a single time. No antigen is known for it. The record originates from a study of cytomegalovirus exposure and HLA in healthy donors. PCR involved 60 Vbeta and 13 Jbeta primers. Method: immunoSEQ multiplex PCR; TCRdb's copy keeps in-frame clones and lacks some. This table holds around 150,000 clones, around 63% found once. Study observations and caveats: A previous analysis found most TCR beta V segments productive roughly 90% or roughly 30% of the time.

The CDR3 totals 12 residues. Trimming removed 5 bases at V and 7 bases at J, with 12 bases between. From germline, CDR1 is MDHEN and CDR2 SYDVKM. Unrecorded immune exposures were likely, despite nominal health at sampling. V usage is TRBV28 and J usage is TRBJ2-7; maybe TRBD1 (6 bases). The TCR sequence derives from a human donor in good health. Sequenced material: PBMCs. In DNA form, the CDR3 reads TGTGCCAGCAGTCCGACAGGTCTAGAGCAGTACTTC. Its translation: CASSPTGLEQYF.